This T cell receptor (beta chain) was identified during a study of beta chain features in type 1 diabetes. Comment on this clone: Its antigen is undetermined.

The V gene end was trimmed by 0 bases and the J gene end by 0 bases; junction bases not matched to a gene: 2. The CDR3 runs to 16 residues. Populations obtained by sorting all exceeded 95% purity. Overall study results and limits: A moderate, significant TCRB CDR3 shortening appeared in type 1 diabetes across four CD4+ subsets. Amplification by PCR could prefer shorter templates, with the same effect in patients and controls.

Since all of the isolated RNA was reverse transcribed, expressed TCRB transcripts were what got sequenced. About 3.6 million reads on average were seen across naive, central memory and regulatory T cell samples. Only in-frame clones appear in the TCRdb table, and some are missing; sequencing was by immunoSEQ multiplex PCR. The sample holds roughly 280,000 clones, roughly a quarter seen once. The receptor was isolated from a woman between 25 and 40 years old with type 1 diabetes. The chain combines TRBV23-1 with TRBJ1-5, with 7 bases lining up with TRBD1. TRBV23-1 is classed as an ORF, of uncertain function. The sample taken for sequencing was naive CD4+ T cells from blood. Here the CDR3 reads CASSQSDRLSNQPQHF. As DNA, the CDR3 is TGCGCCAGCAGTCAATCGGACAGGCTTAGCAATCAGCCCCAGCATTTT.